One sample yielded the 19 T cell receptor beta chains listed below, sequenced in a study of blood T cell repertoires in COVID-19. Here immunoSEQ multiplex PCR was the method, and the copy in TCRdb shows in-frame clones only, minus some. The sample yields about 220,000 clones, more than 80% seen once. Sequencing input: PBMCs or T cells enriched from blood (not recorded which). These receptors all come from a woman aged 40-49 years with acute COVID-19.

The genes are TRBV7-2 and TRBJ1-3; tentatively, D is TRBD1 (5 bases). This CDR3 comprises 15 residues. The ends were cut back, 5 bases at V and 4 bases at J, with 15 bases in the middle. Germline values: CDR1 SGHTA, CDR2 FQGNSA. The CDR3 sequence is CASSPRDYPGNTIYF. The CDR3, as DNA: TGTGCCAGCAGCCCCCGGGACTATCCAGGAAACACCATATATTTT.

V is TRBV12-3 or TRBV12-4 and J is TRBJ1-2; perhaps TRBD1 as D (6 bases). The CDR3 loop spans 13 amino acids. V lost 3 bases, J lost 5 bases, and 10 bases lay in between. The CDR3 protein is CASSFEGQYGYTF. CDR3 nucleotides: TGTGCCAGCAGTTTCGAGGGACAATATGGCTACACCTTC.

As DNA, the CDR3 is TGTGCCAGCACCCGGGGGGGAACTAATGAAAAACTGTTTTTT. Protein product: CASTRGGTNEKLFF. The V call is TRBV13, the J call TRBJ1-4, with D possibly TRBD1 on 5 matching bases. Trimming left V 7 bases short and J 1 base short, with 10 bases between. The CDR3 is made up of 14 amino acids. Germline V gene sequence: CDR1 PRHDT, CDR2 FYEKMQ (reference sequence).

This sequence joins TRBV7-9 and TRBJ1-2, with 8 nucleotides matching TRBD1. Germline CDR1 reads SEHNR; CDR2 reads FQNEAQ (reference sequence). CDR3 length equals 14 residues. V lost 1 base and J lost 7; bases outside the gene matches: 5. CDR3 loop: CASSLGGTGGGYTF. The CDR3 DNA sequence: TGTGCCAGCAGCTTAGGGGGGACAGGAGGTGGCTACACCTTC.

V usage is TRBV3-1 (or the pseudogene TRBV3-2) and J usage is TRBJ2-7; TRBD2 might be the D (6 bases). The length of the CDR3 is 13 residues. From germline, CDR1 is LGHDT and CDR2 YNNKEL (reference sequence). Trimming left V 0 bases short and J 6 bases short, with 9 bases between. The CDR3 coding sequence is TGTGCCAGCAGCCAAGATCGGAGGGGCGAGCAGTACGTC. It translates to CASSQDRRGEQYV.

The chain joins TRBV9 to TRBJ1-1; D remains unclear. The V gene lost 1 base and the J gene lost 0 bases, with 4 bases spanning the gap. Germline-derived CDR1 and CDR2 are SGDLS and YYNGEE. The CDR3 sequence is 13 residues long. The CDR3, as DNA: TGTGCCAGCAGCGTATTCGTGAACACTGAAGCTTTCTTT. It is translated as CASSVFVNTEAFF. Based on the CDR3 plus reference TRBV9 and TRBJ1-1, the full variable domain is DSGVTQTPKHLITATGQRVTLRCSPRSGDLSVYWYQQSLDQGLQFLIQYYNGEERAKGNILERFSAQQFPDLHSELNLSSLELGDSALYFCASSVFVNTEAFFGQGTRLTVV.

The table lists this clone with a count of one. This chain's CDR3 is CASYTGGTNYGYTF. The CDR3 DNA sequence: TGTGCCAGCTATACAGGGGGGACAAACTATGGCTACACCTTC. The chain recombines TRBV6-5 with TRBJ1-2; 8 nucleotides agree with TRBD1. Germline CDR1 is MNHEY and CDR2 is SVGAGI. This CDR3 has 14 amino acids. Trimming took 8 bases from V and 2 from J; bases not matched to a gene: 7.

The chain recombines TRBV5-1 with TRBJ1-1; 7 nucleotides agree with TRBD1. V was clipped by 0 bases and J by 12 bases; unmatched bases: 11. The CDR3 length is 14 residues. The germline CDR1 and CDR2 sequences are SGHRS and YFSETQ. Here the CDR3 reads CASSLVAGGLETFF. The CDR3 DNA reads TGCGCCAGCAGCTTGGTGGCAGGGGGTTTGGAAACTTTCTTT.

The table lists this clone with a count of one. This rearrangement joins TRBV7-9 to TRBJ1-4, with 11 bases identical to TRBD1. The CDR3 sequence is 15 residues long. Trimming cost V 1 base and J 11 bases; bases outside gene matches: 6. Germline V gene sequence: CDR1 SEHNR, CDR2 FQNEAQ (reference sequence). The CDR3 nucleotides are TGTGCCAGCAGCTTAGGAGGACAGGGGGCTTGGAAACTGTTTTTT. Translation: CASSLGGQGAWKLFF.

A single count supports this clone. The rearrangement joins TRBV27 to TRBJ1-1, with a possible D match to TRBD1 (6 bases). Trimming removed 4 bases from V and 10 bases from J, with 19 bases in between. Germline V CDR1 and CDR2: MNHEY, SMNVEV (reference sequence). The CDR3 totals 14 residues. CDR3 DNA sequence: TGTGCCAGCAGTTCCCTCCAGGGGAAATTTTCAGCTTTCTTT. Its protein product is CASSSLQGKFSAFF.

The genes are TRBV4-2 and TRBJ1-6; maybe TRBD1 (6 bases). CDR3 size: 17 residues. The germline V gene encodes CDR1 LGHNA and CDR2 YNFKEQ. V was trimmed by 3 bases and J by 9 bases, leaving 21 bases between them. The CDR3 DNA reads as TGTGCCAGCAGCCAGAAACAGGGATTGCTTTATGGTTCACCCCTCCACTTT. It specifies CASSQKQGLLYGSPLHF.

The rearrangement uses TRBV18 and TRBJ1-6; D might be TRBD1 (5 bases). Germline assignment: CDR1 KGHSH and CDR2 LQKENI. V lost 4 bases, J lost 0 bases, and 13 bases lay in between. This CDR3 has 17 amino acids. The CDR3 DNA reads as TGTGCCAGCTCACAACAGGTGCAAAGCTCCTATAATTCACCCCTCCACTTT. Its protein is CASSQQVQSSYNSPLHF.

The chain links TRBV7-3 to TRBJ1-1; weak D call: TRBD1 (6 bases). Trimming stripped 5 bases from V and 8 bases from J, with 9 bases between. The V gene's germline CDR1 is SGHTA and CDR2 FQGTGA. This CDR3 is 11 amino acids long. In DNA form, the CDR3 reads TGTGCCAGCAGCCAAGGACAGGAAGCTTTCTTT. Translation gives CASSQGQEAFF.

J is TRBJ2-1 and V is TRBV14, with a weak D call TRBD1 (6 bases). V shed 6 bases and J shed 7 bases, with 16 bases lying between them. The CDR3 consists of 14 residues. Per the germline V gene, CDR1 is SGHDN and CDR2 is FVKESK. This chain's CDR3 is CASSTFRGKNEQFF. The CDR3 coding sequence is TGTGCCAGCAGTACGTTCAGGGGAAAGAATGAGCAGTTCTTC.

This rearrangement joins TRBV19 to TRBJ1-5, with 9 bases identical to TRBD1. CDR1 and CDR2 from the germline V gene are LNHDA and SQIVND (reference sequence). Germline trimming cut 3 bases from V and 2 bases from J; bases unmatched to any gene: 8. This CDR3 contains 17 residues. The CDR3 protein is CASSIGLQGAGNQPQHF. The CDR3 DNA reads as TGTGCCAGTAGTATTGGGCTACAGGGGGCTGGCAATCAGCCCCAGCATTTT.

The V and J genes are TRBV7-8 and TRBJ2-1; 15 bases match TRBD2. Germline V lookup: CDR1 SGHVS, CDR2 FQNEAQ. After removal of 4 bases from V and 3 bases from J, the junction contained 10 bases not matched to a gene. The CDR3 length is 19 residues. The CDR3 nucleotides are TGTGCCAGCAGCTCGGCTGGACTAGCGGGGGGGCTTTTCTACAATGAGCAGTTCTTC. This encodes CASSSAGLAGGLFYNEQFF.

The CDR3 bases are TGTGCCAGCAGCTCCGCCGGGACTGCAAACACTGAAGCTTTCTTT. Translating it yields CASSSAGTANTEAFF. The chain couples TRBV7-9 to TRBJ1-1; D possibly corresponds to TRBD1 (5 bases). The CDR3 loop spans 15 amino acids. Trimming stripped 4 bases from V and 2 bases from J, with 14 bases between. The germline gives CDR1 SEHNR, CDR2 FQNEAQ (reference sequence).

Here the CDR3 DNA reads TGTGCCAGCAGTTACGGCGGGGCCCCTGAAGCTTTCTTT. As protein: CASSYGGAPEAFF. The chain carries TRBV6-2 or TRBV6-3 and TRBJ1-1, with D possibly TRBD1 on 5 matching bases. The CDR3 has 13 residues. Germline CDR1 reads MNHEY; CDR2 reads SVGEGT. V dropped 2 bases and J dropped 6 bases, with 10 bases sitting between them.

V is TRBV7-8 and J is TRBJ2-1; 9 bases fit TRBD2. J lost 1 base, V lost 2 bases, and 12 bases had no gene match. CDR3 length: 19 residues. CDR1 and CDR2 from the germline V gene are SGHVS and FQNEAQ. CDR3: CASSLRSSGATNSYNEQFF. CDR3 sequence (DNA): TGTGCCAGCAGCTTACGGTCTAGCGGGGCAACAAATTCCTACAATGAGCAGTTCTTC.